This record looks at one T cell receptor (beta chain) sequence and its context. The antigen is unknown. The CDR3 length is 14 residues. CDR1 is SNHLY and CDR2 is FYNNEI in the germline V gene. V was pared by 1 base and J by 4 bases, with 8 bases between. The source of the sample is a study of Ad26.COV2.S vaccination and SARS-CoV-2 variants. For the study at large: Intramuscular Ad26.COV2.S at 5x10^10 or 1x10^11 viral particles. Whole-study results and caveats: Breadth and depth estimates from TCRs may understate total T cell responses.

Sequencing was performed with immunoSEQ multiplex PCR; in TCRdb, only in-frame clones are kept and a portion is missing. The sample lists around 300,000 clones, around 88% occurring once. Treatment given: roughly 19 received Ad26.COV2.S at low or high dose, single or two shots; a few received placebo; per-sample allocation not given. On day 63 after the first injection, vaccine and placebo recipients gave samples. A Boston donor was an adult aged 18-55 years. The TCR originated in a person aged 18-60 years who received the Ad26.COV2.S COVID-19 vaccine or a placebo. Sequencing was performed on peripheral blood, taken in a trial of Ad26.COV2.S vaccine versus placebo. The V call is TRBV2, the J call TRBJ1-5; D remains ambiguous. The CDR3 protein is CASSEGSGNQPQHF. The CDR3 DNA sequence: TGTGCCAGCAGTGAAGGGTCAGGTAATCAGCCCCAGCATTTT.